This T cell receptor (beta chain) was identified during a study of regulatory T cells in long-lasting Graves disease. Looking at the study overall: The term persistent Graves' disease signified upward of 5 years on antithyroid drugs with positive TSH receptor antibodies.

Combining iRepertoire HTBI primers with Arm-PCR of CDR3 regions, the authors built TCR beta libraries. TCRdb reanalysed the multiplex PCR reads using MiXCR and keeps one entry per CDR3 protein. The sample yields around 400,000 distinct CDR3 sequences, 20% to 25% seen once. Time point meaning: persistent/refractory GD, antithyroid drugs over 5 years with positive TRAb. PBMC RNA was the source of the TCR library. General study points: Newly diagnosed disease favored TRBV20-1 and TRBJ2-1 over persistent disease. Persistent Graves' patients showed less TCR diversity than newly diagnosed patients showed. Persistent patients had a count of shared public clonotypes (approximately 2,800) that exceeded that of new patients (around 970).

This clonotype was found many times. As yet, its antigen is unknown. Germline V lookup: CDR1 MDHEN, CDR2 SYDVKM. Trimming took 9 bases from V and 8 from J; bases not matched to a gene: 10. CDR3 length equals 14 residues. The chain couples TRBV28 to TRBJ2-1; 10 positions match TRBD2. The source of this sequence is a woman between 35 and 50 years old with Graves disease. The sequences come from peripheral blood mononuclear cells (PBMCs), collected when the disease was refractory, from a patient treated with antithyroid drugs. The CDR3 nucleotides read TGTGCCAGTACTAGCGGGGACAAAGAAGATGAGCAGTTCTTC. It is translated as CASTSGDKEDEQFF.